A selection of T cell receptor beta chains follows, all from one sample in a study of identical twins. Using its own MiXCR run on the 5' RACE reads, TCRdb lists one record per CDR3 protein. The sample has about 190,000 distinct CDR3 sequences, roughly 15% seen once. The data also belong to a second study, concerning T cells expressing NK-cell markers.

The sequenced material came from CD8+ T cells sorted from blood. Every receptor here comes from a woman aged 18-30 years in good health. The CDR3 runs from the conserved cysteine through the conserved F or W. A D gene is named only where the DNA matches it firmly. Not every row has a clone size; where given, it reads once, few, many or a size class.

v_gene: TRBV20-1
d_gene: TRBD2
abundance: NA
j_gene: TRBJ2-5
len: 15
CDR3nt: TGCAGTGCTAGGGCGGAGCGGGGGGGCCGAGAGACCCAGTACTTC
CDR3aa: CSARAERGGRETQYF

v_gene: TRBV6-2/TRBV6-3
d_gene: NA
abundance: NA
j_gene: TRBJ2-2
len: 13
CDR3nt: TGTGCCAGCAGTTACTCGTTCCCCGGGGAGCTGTTTTTT
CDR3aa: CASSYSFPGELFF

v_gene: TRBV12-3/TRBV12-4
d_gene: TRBD1
abundance: few
j_gene: TRBJ1-2
len: 13
CDR3nt: TGTGCCAGCAGTTCGCGACAGGGTCTTGGCTACACCTTC
CDR3aa: CASSSRQGLGYTF

v_gene: TRBV29-1
d_gene: NA
abundance: NA
j_gene: TRBJ1-1
len: 11
CDR3nt: TGCAGCGCCGGATTCGGAGTTGAAGCTTTCTTT
CDR3aa: CSAGFGVEAFF

v_gene: TRBV19
d_gene: NA
abundance: NA
j_gene: TRBJ2-5
len: 13
CDR3nt: TGTGCCAGTAGTACGTACAGCCAAGAGACCCAGTACTTC
CDR3aa: CASSTYSQETQYF

v_gene: TRBV10-3
d_gene: NA
abundance: NA
j_gene: TRBJ2-3
len: 14
CDR3nt: TGTGCCATCAGTGAGTCCGCAAGCACAGATACGCAGTATTTT
CDR3aa: CAISESASTDTQYF

v_gene: TRBV20-1
d_gene: TRBD2
abundance: NA
j_gene: TRBJ2-7
len: 15
CDR3nt: TGCAGTGCTAGTCGACTAGCGGGAGGGCCCTACGAGCAGTACTTC
CDR3aa: CSASRLAGGPYEQYF

v_gene: TRBV14
d_gene: NA
abundance: NA
j_gene: TRBJ1-6
len: 17
CDR3nt: TGTGCCAGCAGCCAAGGCTACTCAGGCCTCTATAATTCACCCCTCCACTTT
CDR3aa: CASSQGYSGLYNSPLHF

v_gene: TRBV28
d_gene: NA
abundance: few
j_gene: TRBJ2-7
len: 13
CDR3nt: TGTGCCAGCAGTTTACGGGGGTTTTACGAGCAGTACTTC
CDR3aa: CASSLRGFYEQYF

v_gene: TRBV24-1
d_gene: TRBD2
abundance: NA
j_gene: TRBJ2-1
len: 15
CDR3nt: TGTGCCACCAGTGCTAAGACTAGCGGGGCGAATGAGCAGTTCTTC
CDR3aa: CATSAKTSGANEQFF

v_gene: TRBV7-9
d_gene: NA
abundance: few
j_gene: TRBJ2-3
len: 15
CDR3nt: TGTGCCAGCAGCTCCTCAGCGGTTAGCACAGATACGCAGTATTTT
CDR3aa: CASSSSAVSTDTQYF

v_gene: TRBV3-1
d_gene: NA
abundance: few
j_gene: TRBJ1-2
len: 15
CDR3nt: TGTGCCAGCAGCCCAGGACCCACCCCCAACTATGGCTACACCTTC
CDR3aa: CASSPGPTPNYGYTF

v_gene: TRBV12-3/TRBV12-4
d_gene: NA
abundance: NA
j_gene: TRBJ2-3
len: 14
CDR3nt: TGTGCCAGCACTCACAGTCCCGGGGCAGATACGCAGTATTTT
CDR3aa: CASTHSPGADTQYF

v_gene: TRBV30
d_gene: TRBD2
abundance: few
j_gene: TRBJ2-1
len: 17
CDR3nt: TGTGCCTGGAGCTACTATCGGACTAGCGGGAATCGGGGAGAGCAGTTCTTC
CDR3aa: CAWSYYRTSGNRGEQFF

v_gene: TRBV7-3
d_gene: NA
abundance: NA
j_gene: TRBJ2-1
len: 15
CDR3nt: TGTGCCAGCAGCTTACAAGGGACCGCGTGGAATGAGCAGTTCTTC
CDR3aa: CASSLQGTAWNEQFF

v_gene: TRBV30
d_gene: NA
abundance: NA
j_gene: TRBJ2-7
len: 15
CDR3nt: TGTGCCTGGAGGGTGGGCGAGCGGAGTCCCTACGAGCAGTACTTC
CDR3aa: CAWRVGERSPYEQYF

v_gene: TRBV2
d_gene: TRBD2
abundance: once
j_gene: TRBJ2-3
len: 15
CDR3nt: TGTGCCAGCAGTGAACTAGCGGGGGAGTTATATACGCGGTATTTT
CDR3aa: CASSELAGELYTRYF

v_gene: TRBV5-1
d_gene: NA
abundance: NA
j_gene: TRBJ2-7
len: 15
CDR3nt: TGCGCCAGCAGCTTAACAGGGACGGCCTCCTACGAGCAGTACTTC
CDR3aa: CASSLTGTASYEQYF

v_gene: TRBV7-6
d_gene: TRBD2
abundance: many
j_gene: TRBJ2-1
len: 18
CDR3nt: TGTGCCAGCAGCTTATTTGGGAGCGCTAGCGGGCGATACAATGAGCAGTTCTTC
CDR3aa: CASSLFGSASGRYNEQFF

v_gene: TRBV6-1
d_gene: TRBD1
abundance: few
j_gene: TRBJ2-7
len: 14
CDR3nt: TGTGCCAGCAGCTCGGGACAGTCCCCCTACGAGCAGTACTTC
CDR3aa: CASSSGQSPYEQYF

v_gene: TRBV6-1
d_gene: TRBD1
abundance: few
j_gene: TRBJ2-7
len: 14
CDR3nt: TGTGCCAGCGGAAACCGGGACAGGGGGAGTGGGCAGTACTTC
CDR3aa: CASGNRDRGSGQYF

v_gene: TRBV7-3
d_gene: NA
abundance: NA
j_gene: TRBJ1-1
len: 15
CDR3nt: TGTGCCAGCAGCTTAACGACCGGCTCGGGCACTGAAGCTTTCTTT
CDR3aa: CASSLTTGSGTEAFF

v_gene: TRBV11-2
d_gene: TRBD2
abundance: NA
j_gene: TRBJ2-7
len: 14
CDR3nt: TGTGCCAGCAGCTTGAATGCGGGGGCCTACGAGCAGTACTTC
CDR3aa: CASSLNAGAYEQYF

v_gene: TRBV9
d_gene: TRBD1
abundance: few
j_gene: TRBJ2-2
len: 17
CDR3nt: TGTGCCAGCAGCGTAGCAACGGACAGGGGTTTCACCGGGGAGCTGTTTTTT
CDR3aa: CASSVATDRGFTGELFF

v_gene: TRBV5-1
d_gene: TRBD2
abundance: few
j_gene: TRBJ2-3
len: 14
CDR3nt: TGCGCCAGCAGCTTGGTTAGCGGGAGGGATACGCAGTATTTT
CDR3aa: CASSLVSGRDTQYF

v_gene: TRBV9
d_gene: NA
abundance: NA
j_gene: TRBJ2-5
len: 14
CDR3nt: TGTGCCAGCAGCGTAGAGGGGGAGAAAGAGACCCAGTACTTC
CDR3aa: CASSVEGEKETQYF

v_gene: TRBV9
d_gene: NA
abundance: NA
j_gene: TRBJ1-1
len: 13
CDR3nt: TGTGCCAGCAGCGCTGGTGGAGGTTCCGAAGCTTTCTTT
CDR3aa: CASSAGGGSEAFF

v_gene: TRBV20-1
d_gene: TRBD2
abundance: few
j_gene: TRBJ2-5
len: 16
CDR3nt: TGCAGTGCTCCTACGACTAGCGGGGTGTACCAAGAGACCCAGTACTTC
CDR3aa: CSAPTTSGVYQETQYF

v_gene: TRBV9
d_gene: NA
abundance: NA
j_gene: TRBJ2-3
len: 15
CDR3nt: TGTGCCAGCAGCGTAGGGACTATAAGCACAGATACGCAGTATTTT
CDR3aa: CASSVGTISTDTQYF

v_gene: TRBV7-6
d_gene: NA
abundance: few
j_gene: TRBJ2-1
len: 18
CDR3nt: TGTGCCAGCAGCTTTGGGACAGGTGAGGCTAGCGGGATCAATGAGCAGTTCTTC
CDR3aa: CASSFGTGEASGINEQFF

v_gene: TRBV5-1
d_gene: NA
abundance: few
j_gene: TRBJ2-3
len: 14
CDR3nt: TGCGCCAGCAGCTTGATGGGGCTTGCCAATACGCAGTATTTT
CDR3aa: CASSLMGLANTQYF

v_gene: TRBV11-2
d_gene: NA
abundance: few
j_gene: TRBJ2-7
len: 15
CDR3nt: TGTGCCAGCAGCTTACTTCGTAACAGCCCCTACGAGCAGTACTTC
CDR3aa: CASSLLRNSPYEQYF

v_gene: TRBV5-1
d_gene: NA
abundance: NA
j_gene: TRBJ2-1
len: 11
CDR3nt: TGCGCCAGCAGCTTTATCCGTGAGCAGTTCTTC
CDR3aa: CASSFIREQFF

v_gene: TRBV14
d_gene: NA
abundance: few
j_gene: TRBJ2-7
len: 17
CDR3nt: TGTGCCAGCAGCCAAGCCCGTACGGGGACAAGCTCCTACGAGCAGTACTTC
CDR3aa: CASSQARTGTSSYEQYF

v_gene: TRBV29-1
d_gene: TRBD1
abundance: few
j_gene: TRBJ2-2
len: 12
CDR3nt: TGCACCGGGACAGGGAACACCGGGGAGCTGTTTTTT
CDR3aa: CTGTGNTGELFF

v_gene: TRBV29-1
d_gene: NA
abundance: many
j_gene: TRBJ1-1
len: 15
CDR3nt: TGCAGCGTTAACGCCCCGTGGGCCCCGAACACTGAAGCTTTCTTT
CDR3aa: CSVNAPWAPNTEAFF

v_gene: TRBV9
d_gene: NA
abundance: NA
j_gene: TRBJ2-7
len: 15
CDR3nt: TGTGCCAGCAGCGTAGGAGACGGGGAATCGAACGAGCAGTACTTC
CDR3aa: CASSVGDGESNEQYF

v_gene: TRBV9
d_gene: TRBD2
abundance: NA
j_gene: TRBJ2-1
len: 15
CDR3nt: TGTGCCAGCAGCGTTTCAGCGGGACCCTACAATGAGCAGTTCTTC
CDR3aa: CASSVSAGPYNEQFF

v_gene: TRBV20-1
d_gene: NA
abundance: NA
j_gene: TRBJ1-1
len: 12
CDR3nt: TGCAGTGCTTCAGACAGGAACACTGAAGCTTTCTTT
CDR3aa: CSASDRNTEAFF

v_gene: TRBV30
d_gene: TRBD1
abundance: once
j_gene: TRBJ2-7
len: 14
CDR3nt: TGTGCCTGGAGTGTCCCGGGACAGCACTACGAGCAGTACTTC
CDR3aa: CAWSVPGQHYEQYF

v_gene: TRBV7-8
d_gene: NA
abundance: few
j_gene: TRBJ2-1
len: 16
CDR3nt: TGTGCCAGCAGCTCCTGGGGCGGGGGCGGTCACAATGAGCAGTTCTTC
CDR3aa: CASSSWGGGGHNEQFF